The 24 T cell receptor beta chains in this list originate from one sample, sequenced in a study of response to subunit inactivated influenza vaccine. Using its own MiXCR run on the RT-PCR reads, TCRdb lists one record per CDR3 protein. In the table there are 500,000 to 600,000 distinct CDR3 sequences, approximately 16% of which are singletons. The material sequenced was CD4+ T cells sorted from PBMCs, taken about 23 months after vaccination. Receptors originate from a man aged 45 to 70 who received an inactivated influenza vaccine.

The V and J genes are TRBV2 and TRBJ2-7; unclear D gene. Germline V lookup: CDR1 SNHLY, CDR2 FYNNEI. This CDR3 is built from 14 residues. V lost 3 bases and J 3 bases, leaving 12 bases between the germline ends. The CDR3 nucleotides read TGTGCCAGCAGTGATTCTGGCAGAGTCTACGAGCAGTACTTC. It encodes CASSDSGRVYEQYF.

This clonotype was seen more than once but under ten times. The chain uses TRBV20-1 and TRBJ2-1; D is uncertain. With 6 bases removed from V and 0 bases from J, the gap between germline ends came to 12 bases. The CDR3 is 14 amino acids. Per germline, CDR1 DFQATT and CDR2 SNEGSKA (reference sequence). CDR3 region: CSARLHTSYNEQFF. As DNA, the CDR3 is TGCAGTGCAAGACTTCACACCTCCTACAATGAGCAGTTCTTC.

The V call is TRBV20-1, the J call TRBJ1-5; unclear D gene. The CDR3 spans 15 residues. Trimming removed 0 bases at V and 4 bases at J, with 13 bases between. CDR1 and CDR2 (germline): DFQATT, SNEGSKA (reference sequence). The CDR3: CSARDREYANQPQHF. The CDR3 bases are TGCAGTGCTAGAGATAGGGAGTACGCGAATCAGCCCCAGCATTTT.

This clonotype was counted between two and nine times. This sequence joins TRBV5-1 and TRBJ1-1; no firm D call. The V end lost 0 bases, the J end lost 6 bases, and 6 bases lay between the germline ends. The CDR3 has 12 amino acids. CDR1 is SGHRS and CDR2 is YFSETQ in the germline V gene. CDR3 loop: CASSLDLSEAFF. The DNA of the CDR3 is TGCGCCAGCAGCTTGGATCTTTCTGAAGCTTTCTTT.

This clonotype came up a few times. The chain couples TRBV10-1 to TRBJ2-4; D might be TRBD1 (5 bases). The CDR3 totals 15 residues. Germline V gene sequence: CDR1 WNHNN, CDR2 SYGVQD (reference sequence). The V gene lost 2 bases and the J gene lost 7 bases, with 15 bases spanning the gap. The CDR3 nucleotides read TGCGCCAGCAGTGAGGGGGCGACCGCTACCAACATTCAGTACTTC. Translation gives CASSEGATATNIQYF.

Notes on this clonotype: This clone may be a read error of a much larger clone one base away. For the CDR3, the DNA is TGTGCCATCATTGGCAGTCGCTCCTACGAGCAGTACTTC. Translating gives CAIIGSRSYEQYF. The chain uses TRBV10-3 and TRBJ2-7; D ambiguous. V shed 7 bases and J shed 0 bases, with 10 bases lying between them. In germline, CDR1 is ENHRY, CDR2 SYGVKD. The CDR3 runs to 13 residues.

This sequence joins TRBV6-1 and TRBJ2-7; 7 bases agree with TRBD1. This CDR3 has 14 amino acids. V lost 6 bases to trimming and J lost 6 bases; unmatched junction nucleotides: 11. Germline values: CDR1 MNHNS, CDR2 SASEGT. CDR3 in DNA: TGTGCCAGCAGCATAGGACAGGCCCTTAGCGAGCAGTACTTC. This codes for CASSIGQALSEQYF.

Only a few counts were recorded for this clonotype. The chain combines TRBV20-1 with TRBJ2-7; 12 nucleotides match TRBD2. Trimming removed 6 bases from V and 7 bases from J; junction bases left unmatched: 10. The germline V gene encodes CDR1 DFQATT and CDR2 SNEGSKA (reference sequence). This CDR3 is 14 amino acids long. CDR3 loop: CSATPSGRAWEQYF. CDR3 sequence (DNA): TGCAGTGCCACTCCTAGCGGGAGGGCTTGGGAGCAGTACTTC.

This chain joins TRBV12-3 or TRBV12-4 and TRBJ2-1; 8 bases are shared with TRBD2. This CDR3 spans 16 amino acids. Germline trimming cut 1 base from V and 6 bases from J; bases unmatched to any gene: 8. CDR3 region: CASSLGGGAGGNEQFF. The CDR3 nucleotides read TGTGCCAGCAGTTTAGGTGGGGGCGCGGGAGGCAATGAGCAGTTCTTC.

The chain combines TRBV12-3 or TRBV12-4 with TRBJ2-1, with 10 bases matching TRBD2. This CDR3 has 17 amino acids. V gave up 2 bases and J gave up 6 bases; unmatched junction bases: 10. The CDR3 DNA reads TGTGCCAGCAGTTTAAACTTAGGGACTAGCGAATCCAATGAGCAGTTCTTC. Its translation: CASSLNLGTSESNEQFF.

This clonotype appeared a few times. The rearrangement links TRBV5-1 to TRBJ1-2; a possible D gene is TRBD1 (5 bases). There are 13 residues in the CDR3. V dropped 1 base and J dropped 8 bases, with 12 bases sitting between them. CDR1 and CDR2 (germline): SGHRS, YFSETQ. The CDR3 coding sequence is TGCGCCAGCAGCTTGATGGGGGAAGGCGGCTACACCTTC. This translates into CASSLMGEGGYTF.

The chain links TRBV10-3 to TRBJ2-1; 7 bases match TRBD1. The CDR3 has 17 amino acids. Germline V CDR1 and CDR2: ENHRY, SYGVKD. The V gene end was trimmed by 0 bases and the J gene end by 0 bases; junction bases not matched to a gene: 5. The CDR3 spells CAISESRRQGSYNEQFF. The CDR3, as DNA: TGTGCCATCAGTGAGTCAAGGAGACAGGGCTCCTACAATGAGCAGTTCTTC.

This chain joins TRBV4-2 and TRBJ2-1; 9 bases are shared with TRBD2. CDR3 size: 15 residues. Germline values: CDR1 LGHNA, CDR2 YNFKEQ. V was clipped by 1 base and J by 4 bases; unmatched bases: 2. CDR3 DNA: TGTGCCAGCAGCCAAGCTAGCGGGGATTACAATGAGCAGTTCTTC. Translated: CASSQASGDYNEQFF.

CDR3 residues: CASSEVGRAGNEQFF. In DNA, the CDR3 is TGTGCCAGCAGTGAGGTCGGGAGGGCGGGTAATGAGCAGTTCTTC. The V gene is TRBV2, the J gene TRBJ2-1; 8 nucleotides align to TRBD2. V was pared by 3 bases and J by 7 bases, with 8 bases of the junction left unmatched. The CDR3 is made up of 15 amino acids. Germline loops: CDR1 SNHLY, CDR2 FYNNEI.

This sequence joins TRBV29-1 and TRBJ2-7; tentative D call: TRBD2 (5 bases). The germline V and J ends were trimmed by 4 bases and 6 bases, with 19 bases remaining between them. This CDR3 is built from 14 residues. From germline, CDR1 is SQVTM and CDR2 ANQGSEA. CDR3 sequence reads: CSVATLAPAGEQYF. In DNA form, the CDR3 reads TGCAGCGTTGCCACCCTCGCCCCTGCGGGCGAGCAGTACTTC.

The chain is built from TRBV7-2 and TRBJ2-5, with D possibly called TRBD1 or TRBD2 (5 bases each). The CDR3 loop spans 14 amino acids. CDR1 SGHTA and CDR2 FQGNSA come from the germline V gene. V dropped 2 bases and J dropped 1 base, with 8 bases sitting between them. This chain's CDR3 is CASSLLGVQETQYF. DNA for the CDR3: TGTGCCAGCAGCTTATTGGGGGTCCAAGAGACCCAGTACTTC.

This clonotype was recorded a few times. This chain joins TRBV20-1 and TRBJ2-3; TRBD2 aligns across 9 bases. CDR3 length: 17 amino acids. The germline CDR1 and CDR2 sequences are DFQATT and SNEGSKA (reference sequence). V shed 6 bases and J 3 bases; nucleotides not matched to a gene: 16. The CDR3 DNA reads TGCAGTGCCAGCCCGGTGAGGGCGGGGGGGATTACAGATACGCAGTATTTT. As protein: CSASPVRAGGITDTQYF.

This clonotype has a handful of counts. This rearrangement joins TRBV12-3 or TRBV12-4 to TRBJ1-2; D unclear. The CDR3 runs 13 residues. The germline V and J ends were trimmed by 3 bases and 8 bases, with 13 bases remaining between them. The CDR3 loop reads CASSFTGVRGYTF. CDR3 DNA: TGTGCCAGCAGTTTCACTGGGGTTCGGGGCTACACCTTC.

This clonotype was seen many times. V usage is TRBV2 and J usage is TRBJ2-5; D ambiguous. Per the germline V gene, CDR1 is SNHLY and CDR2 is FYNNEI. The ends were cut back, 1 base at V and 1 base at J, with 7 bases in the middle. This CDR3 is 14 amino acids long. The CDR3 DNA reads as TGTGCCAGCAGTGAAGGACCTCCCCAAGAGACCCAGTACTTC. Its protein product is CASSEGPPQETQYF.

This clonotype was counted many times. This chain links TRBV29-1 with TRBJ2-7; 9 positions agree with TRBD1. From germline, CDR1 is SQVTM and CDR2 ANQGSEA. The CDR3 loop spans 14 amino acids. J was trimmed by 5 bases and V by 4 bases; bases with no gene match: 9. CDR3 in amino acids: CSVGHRDRVHEQYF. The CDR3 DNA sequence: TGCAGCGTTGGCCACCGGGACAGGGTCCACGAGCAGTACTTC.

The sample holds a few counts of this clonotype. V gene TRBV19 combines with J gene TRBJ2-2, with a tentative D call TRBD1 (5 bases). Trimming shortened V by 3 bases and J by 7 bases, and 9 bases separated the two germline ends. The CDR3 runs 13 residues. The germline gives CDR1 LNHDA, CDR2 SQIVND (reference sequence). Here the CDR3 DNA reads TGTGCCAGTAGTATGACAGCCGACGGGGAGCTGTTTTTT. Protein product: CASSMTADGELFF.

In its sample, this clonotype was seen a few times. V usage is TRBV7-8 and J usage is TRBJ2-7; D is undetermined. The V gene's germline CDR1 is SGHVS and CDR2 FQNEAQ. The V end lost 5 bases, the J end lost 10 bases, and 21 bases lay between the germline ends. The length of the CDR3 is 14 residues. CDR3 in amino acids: CASSNGPGPRGQYF. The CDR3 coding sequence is TGTGCCAGCAGCAACGGACCGGGTCCACGAGGCCAGTACTTC. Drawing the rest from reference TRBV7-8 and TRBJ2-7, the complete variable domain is GAGVSQSPRYKVAKRGQDVALRCDPISGHVSLFWYQQALGQGPEFLTYFQNEAQLDKSGLPSDRFFAERPEGSVSTLKIQRTQQEDSAVYLCASSNGPGPRGQYFGPGTRLTVT.

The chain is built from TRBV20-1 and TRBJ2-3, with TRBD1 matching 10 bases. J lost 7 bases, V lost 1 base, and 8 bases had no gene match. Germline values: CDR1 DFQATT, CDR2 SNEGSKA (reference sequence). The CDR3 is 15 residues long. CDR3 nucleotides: TGCAGTGCTAGAGCACAGACAGGGGGCTTAAATACGCAGTATTTT. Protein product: CSARAQTGGLNTQYF.

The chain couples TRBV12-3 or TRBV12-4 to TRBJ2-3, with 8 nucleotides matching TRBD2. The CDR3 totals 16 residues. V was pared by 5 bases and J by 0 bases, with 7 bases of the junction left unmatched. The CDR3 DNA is TGTGCCAGCAGTGCTTCGGCTAGCGGGAGCACAGATACGCAGTATTTT. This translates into CASSASASGSTDTQYF.